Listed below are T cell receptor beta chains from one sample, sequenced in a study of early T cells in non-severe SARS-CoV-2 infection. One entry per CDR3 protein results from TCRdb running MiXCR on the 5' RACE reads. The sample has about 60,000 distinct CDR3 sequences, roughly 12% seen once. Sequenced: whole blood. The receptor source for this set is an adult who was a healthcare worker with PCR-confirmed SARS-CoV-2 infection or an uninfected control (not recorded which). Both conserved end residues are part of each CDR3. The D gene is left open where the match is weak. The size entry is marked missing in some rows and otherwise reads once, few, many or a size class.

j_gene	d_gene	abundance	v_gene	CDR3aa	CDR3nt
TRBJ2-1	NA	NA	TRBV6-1	CASSSTRDFYNEQFF	TGTGCCAGCAGCTCTACCCGGGACTTTTACAATGAGCAGTTCTTC
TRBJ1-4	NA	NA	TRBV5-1	CASSLAGVTNEKLFF	TGCGCCAGCAGCTTGGCAGGGGTGACTAATGAAAAACTGTTTTTT
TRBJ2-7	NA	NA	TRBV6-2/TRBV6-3	CASSSPGLASYEQYF	TGTGCCAGCAGTTCTCCGGGACTGGCCTCCTACGAGCAGTACTTC
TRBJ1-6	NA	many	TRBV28	CASSLGSPLHF	TGTGCCAGCAGTTTGGGTTCACCCCTCCACTTT
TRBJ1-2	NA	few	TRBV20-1	CSARDMGKRGGYTF	TGCAGTGCTAGAGATATGGGGAAACGAGGGGGCTACACCTTC
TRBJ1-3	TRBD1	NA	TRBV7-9	CASSTNRGSGNTIYF	TGTGCCAGCAGCACCAACAGGGGCTCTGGAAACACCATATATTTT
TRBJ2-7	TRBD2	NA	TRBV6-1	CASSDLAGVREQYF	TGTGCCAGCAGTGACCTAGCGGGAGTAAGGGAGCAGTACTTC
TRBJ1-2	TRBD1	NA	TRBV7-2	CASTKTGLMGNYGYTF	TGTGCCAGCACCAAGACAGGGTTGATGGGGAACTATGGCTACACCTTC
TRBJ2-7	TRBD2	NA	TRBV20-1	CSASSSSSGSDSYEQYF	TGCAGTGCTAGTTCCTCTTCTAGCGGGAGTGATTCCTACGAGCAGTACTTC
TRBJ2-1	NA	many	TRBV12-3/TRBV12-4	CASSPRNEQFF	TGTGCCAGCAGCCCACGGAATGAGCAGTTCTTC
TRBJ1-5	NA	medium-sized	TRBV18	CASSPAGISAAQHF	TGTGCCAGCTCACCAGCAGGGATCTCCGCAGCCCAGCATTTT
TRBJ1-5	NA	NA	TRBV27	CASSLGGSHQPQHF	TGTGCCAGCAGTTTGGGAGGCTCGCATCAGCCCCAGCATTTT
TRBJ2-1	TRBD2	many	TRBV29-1	CSVSGLAGNEQFF	TGCAGCGTCTCGGGACTAGCGGGCAATGAGCAGTTCTTC
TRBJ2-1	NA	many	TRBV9	CASSVEWDTENEQFF	TGTGCCAGCAGCGTAGAATGGGACACCGAGAATGAGCAGTTCTTC
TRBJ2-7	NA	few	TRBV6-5	CASSYSKGTYEQYF	TGTGCCAGCAGTTACTCGAAAGGGACCTACGAGCAGTACTTC
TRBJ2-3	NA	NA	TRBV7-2	CASSSLGYTQYF	TGTGCCAGCAGCTCCCTAGGCTATACGCAGTATTTT
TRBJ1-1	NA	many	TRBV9	CASSVDTRNTEAFF	TGTGCCAGCAGCGTAGATACGAGGAACACTGAAGCTTTCTTT
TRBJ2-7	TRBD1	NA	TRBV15	CATSRDAADRGRNEQYF	TGTGCCACCAGCAGAGATGCTGCGGACAGGGGGCGAAACGAGCAGTACTTC
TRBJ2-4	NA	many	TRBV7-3	CATVGDLAKNIQYF	TGTGCCACCGTCGGGGATCTAGCCAAAAACATTCAGTACTTC
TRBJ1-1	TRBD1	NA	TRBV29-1	CSVSGTGALNTEAFF	TGCAGCGTCTCGGGGACAGGGGCTTTGAACACTGAAGCTTTCTTT
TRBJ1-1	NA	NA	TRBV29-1	CSVSFQRGEAFF	TGCAGCGTTTCCTTTCAACGAGGTGAAGCTTTCTTT
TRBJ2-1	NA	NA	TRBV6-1	CASRIGREDNEQFF	TGTGCCAGCAGGATCGGCCGAGAGGACAATGAGCAGTTCTTC
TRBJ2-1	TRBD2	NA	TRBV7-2	CASSLLAGQFF	TGTGCCAGCAGCTTACTAGCGGGTCAGTTCTTC
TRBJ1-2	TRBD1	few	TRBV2	CASKGQGVYGYTF	TGTGCCAGCAAGGGGCAGGGGGTATATGGCTACACCTTC
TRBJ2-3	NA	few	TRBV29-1	CSVREAQLTDTQYF	TGCAGCGTCCGTGAAGCGCAGCTCACAGATACGCAGTATTTT
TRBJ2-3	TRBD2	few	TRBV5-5	CASSFLAGGPTLDTQYF	TGTGCCAGCAGCTTTCTAGCGGGAGGGCCTACCCTAGATACGCAGTATTTT
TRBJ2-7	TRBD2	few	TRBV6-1	CASSFLKGLEYEQYF	TGTGCCAGCAGTTTTCTCAAGGGACTAGAATACGAGCAGTACTTC
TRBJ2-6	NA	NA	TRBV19	CASARSSGANVLTF	TGTGCCAGTGCCCGAAGCTCTGGGGCCAACGTCCTGACTTTC
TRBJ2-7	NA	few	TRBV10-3	CAISRTDYEQYF	TGTGCCATCAGTCGGACAGACTACGAGCAGTACTTC
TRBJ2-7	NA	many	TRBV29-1	CSVGPVRGEQYF	TGCAGCGTTGGACCGGTGAGAGGCGAGCAGTACTTC
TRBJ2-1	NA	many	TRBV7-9	CASSFLGGGHLSYNEQFF	TGTGCCAGCAGCTTCCTAGGGGGAGGCCACCTCTCCTACAATGAGCAGTTCTTC
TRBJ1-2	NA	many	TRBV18	CASSPPGGRGYTF	TGTGCCAGCTCACCACCAGGGGGTCGCGGCTACACCTTC
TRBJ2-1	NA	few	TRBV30	CAWSGLGGYNEQFF	TGTGCCTGGAGTGGGCTAGGGGGCTACAATGAGCAGTTCTTC
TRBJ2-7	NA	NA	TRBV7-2	CASSLSVIYEQYF	TGTGCTAGCAGCTTAAGCGTGATCTACGAGCAGTACTTC
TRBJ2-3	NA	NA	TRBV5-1	CASSLEWGPGDTQYF	TGCGCCAGCAGCTTGGAATGGGGACCGGGAGATACGCAGTATTTT
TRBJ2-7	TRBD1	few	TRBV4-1	CASSQGDRGLGYEQYF	TGCGCCAGCAGCCAAGGGGACAGGGGATTAGGGTACGAGCAGTACTTC
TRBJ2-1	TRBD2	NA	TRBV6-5	CASRDSGRASEQFF	TGTGCCAGCAGGGATAGCGGGAGGGCTAGTGAGCAGTTCTTC
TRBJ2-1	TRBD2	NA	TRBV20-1	CSATRGSSYNEQFF	TGCAGTGCTACGCGGGGGTCCTCCTACAATGAGCAGTTCTTC
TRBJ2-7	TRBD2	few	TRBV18	CASSDTSGRTYEQYF	TGTGCCAGCTCAGATACTAGCGGGCGGACCTACGAGCAGTACTTC
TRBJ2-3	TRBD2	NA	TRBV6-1	CASSESGTSATDTQYF	TGTGCCAGCAGTGAATCCGGGACTAGCGCCACAGATACGCAGTATTTT
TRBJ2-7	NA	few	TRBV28	CASSRVRPYEQYF	TGTGCCAGCAGTAGAGTCAGGCCATACGAGCAGTACTTC
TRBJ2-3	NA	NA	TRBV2	CASTPYRTDTQYF	TGTGCCAGCACCCCCTATCGGACAGATACGCAGTATTTT
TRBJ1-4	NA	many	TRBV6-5	CASSLQEGRSEKLFF	TGTGCCAGCAGCCTCCAAGAGGGGAGAAGCGAAAAACTGTTTTTT
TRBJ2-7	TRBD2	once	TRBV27	CASSLSRAGGYEQYF	TGTGCCAGCAGTTTATCGAGGGCGGGAGGCTACGAGCAGTACTTC
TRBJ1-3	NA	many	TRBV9	CASSVLGLAGNTIYF	TGTGCCAGCAGCGTACTAGGTCTCGCTGGAAACACCATATATTTT
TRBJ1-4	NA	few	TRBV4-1	CASSQGTDPTNEKLFF	TGCGCCAGCAGCCAAGGGACGGACCCAACTAATGAAAAACTGTTTTTT
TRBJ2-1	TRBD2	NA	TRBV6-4	CASSTTSGSYNEQFF	TGTGCCAGCAGTACTACTAGCGGGTCCTACAATGAGCAGTTCTTC
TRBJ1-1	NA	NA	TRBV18	CASSPPVAVTEAFF	TGTGCCAGCTCACCACCGGTGGCAGTGACTGAAGCTTTCTTT
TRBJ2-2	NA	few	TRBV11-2	CASSLVSGRTGELFF	TGTGCCAGCAGCTTAGTGTCTGGACGAACCGGGGAGCTGTTTTTT
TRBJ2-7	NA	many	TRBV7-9	CASSLGVAGFSSYEQYF	TGTGCCAGCAGCTTAGGGGTCGCGGGGTTTAGCTCCTACGAGCAGTACTTC
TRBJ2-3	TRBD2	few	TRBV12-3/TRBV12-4	CASSFIRLAEPTDTQYF	TGTGCCAGCAGTTTCATCCGACTAGCGGAACCCACAGATACGCAGTATTTT
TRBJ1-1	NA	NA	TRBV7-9	CASSSQGGHTEAFF	TGTGCCAGCAGCTCCCAAGGGGGGCACACTGAAGCTTTCTTT
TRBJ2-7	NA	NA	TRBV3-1	CASSHLLGAEQYF	TGTGCCAGCAGCCACCTACTAGGTGCCGAGCAGTACTTC